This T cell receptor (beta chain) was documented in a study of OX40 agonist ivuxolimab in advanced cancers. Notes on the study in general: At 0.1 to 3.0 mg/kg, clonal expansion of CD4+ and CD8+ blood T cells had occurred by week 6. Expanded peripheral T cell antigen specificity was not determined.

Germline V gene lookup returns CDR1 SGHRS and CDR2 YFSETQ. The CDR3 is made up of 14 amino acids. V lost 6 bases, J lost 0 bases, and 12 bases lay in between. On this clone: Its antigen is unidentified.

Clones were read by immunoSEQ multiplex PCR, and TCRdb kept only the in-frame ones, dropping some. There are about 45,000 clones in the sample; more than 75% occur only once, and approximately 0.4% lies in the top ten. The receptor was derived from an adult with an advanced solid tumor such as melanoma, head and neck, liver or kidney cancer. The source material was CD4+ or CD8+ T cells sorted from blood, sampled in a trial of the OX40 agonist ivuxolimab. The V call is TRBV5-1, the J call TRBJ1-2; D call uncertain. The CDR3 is CASKREDSNYGYTF. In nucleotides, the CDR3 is TGCGCCAGCAAAAGGGAGGATTCTAACTATGGCTACACCTTC.